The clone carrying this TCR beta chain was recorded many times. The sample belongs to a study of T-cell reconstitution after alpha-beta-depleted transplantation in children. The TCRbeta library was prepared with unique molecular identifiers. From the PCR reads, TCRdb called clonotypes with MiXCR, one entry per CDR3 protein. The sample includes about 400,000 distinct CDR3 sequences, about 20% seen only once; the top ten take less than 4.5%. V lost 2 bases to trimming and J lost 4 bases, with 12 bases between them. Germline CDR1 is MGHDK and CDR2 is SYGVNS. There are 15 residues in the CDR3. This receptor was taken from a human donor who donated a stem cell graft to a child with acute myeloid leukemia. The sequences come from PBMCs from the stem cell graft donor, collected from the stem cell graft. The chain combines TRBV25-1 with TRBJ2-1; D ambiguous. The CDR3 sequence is CASSERATLYNEQFF. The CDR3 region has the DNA TGTGCCAGCAGTGAACGTGCGACACTATACAATGAGCAGTTCTTC.